These T cell receptor beta chains were read from a single sample in a study of blood T cell repertoires in COVID-19. Profiled with immunoSEQ multiplex PCR; TCRdb holds only in-frame clones, not every one. The table has more than 100,000 clones, 80% to 90% seen once. Sequencing was performed on peripheral blood. These TCRs come from a woman in her sixties with acute or convalescent COVID-19. CDR3s include the opening cysteine and the closing phenylalanine or tryptophan. D genes are given only for firm matches. Clone size, where shown, is once, few, many, or a class for clones that have expanded.

CDR3 length	J gene	V gene	clone size	D gene	CDR3 protein	CDR3 DNA
13	TRBJ1-1	TRBV19	-	-	CASSIERSTEAFF	TGTGCCAGTAGTATCGAGAGATCTACTGAAGCTTTCTTT
13	TRBJ2-2	TRBV11-1	-	-	CASSLRRAGELFF	TGTGCCAGCAGCTTAAGGCGGGCCGGGGAGCTGTTTTTT
17	TRBJ1-1	TRBV28	-	TRBD1	CASSLLSGTGMNTEAFF	TGTGCCAGCAGTTTATTATCAGGGACAGGGATGAACACTGAAGCTTTCTTT
13	TRBJ1-2	TRBV6-5	-	-	CASIVGRNYGYTF	TGTGCCAGCATTGTCGGTCGTAACTATGGCTACACCTTC
13	TRBJ1-2	TRBV6-5	-	-	CASKADSTYGYTF	TGTGCCAGCAAGGCAGACAGCACCTATGGCTACACCTTC
15	TRBJ1-1	TRBV11-3	-	-	CASSHRSSVLTEAFF	TGTGCCAGCAGCCATCGTTCGTCGGTACTCACTGAAGCTTTCTTT
15	TRBJ1-1	TRBV10-3	-	TRBD1	CAISDSGGGRTEAFF	TGTGCCATCAGTGATTCCGGAGGGGGCAGGACTGAAGCTTTCTTT
14	TRBJ2-7	TRBV7-9	-	TRBD2	CASSYTSGTYEQYF	TGTGCCAGCAGCTATACTAGCGGCACCTACGAGCAGTACTTC
14	TRBJ1-5	TRBV18	few	TRBD1	CASSPGQGGQPQHF	TGTGCCAGCTCCCCGGGACAGGGTGGACAGCCCCAGCATTTT
13	TRBJ2-1	TRBV4-1	-	-	CASSQDGGTGQFF	TGCGCCAGCAGCCAAGACGGCGGGACGGGGCAGTTCTTC
16	TRBJ2-1	TRBV18	-	-	CASSPLLGQGYNEQFF	TGTGCCAGCTCACCACTTCTGGGGCAGGGATACAATGAGCAGTTCTTC
15	TRBJ1-2	TRBV7-3	-	-	CASSPHAGRDYGYTF	TGTGCCAGCAGCCCCCATGCAGGGCGCGACTATGGCTACACCTTC
15	TRBJ2-5	TRBV6-1	-	TRBD2	CASSRTSGRAETQYF	TGTGCCAGCAGTCGGACTAGCGGGAGAGCGGAGACCCAGTACTTC
12	TRBJ2-7	TRBV18	-	-	CASSPGLDEQYF	TGTGCCAGCTCCCCTGGACTGGACGAGCAGTACTTC
15	TRBJ1-6	TRBV7-6	-	-	CASSLVSNGDSPLHF	TGTGCCAGCAGCTTAGTAAGCAACGGGGATTCACCCCTCCACTTT
14	TRBJ1-1	TRBV10-3	-	TRBD1	CAIARTGDITEAFF	TGTGCCATCGCGCGGACAGGGGACATTACTGAAGCTTTCTTT
13	TRBJ1-2	TRBV2	-	-	CASSQGDIYGYTF	TGTGCCAGCAGCCAAGGGGACATCTATGGCTACACCTTC
15	TRBJ1-5	TRBV2	-	TRBD1	CASSSQGQGSQPQHF	TGTGCCAGCAGTTCCCAAGGACAGGGTAGTCAGCCCCAGCATTTT
16	TRBJ2-6	TRBV3-1/TRBV3-2	-	-	CASSQVLISGANVLTF	TGTGCCAGCAGCCAAGTACTGATCTCTGGGGCCAACGTCCTGACTTTC
14	TRBJ2-2	TRBV14	-	-	CASHRGSNTGELFF	TGTGCCAGCCATCGAGGTTCTAACACCGGGGAGCTGTTTTTT
16	TRBJ2-1	TRBV5-1	-	-	CASSLAERYEDREQFF	TGCGCCAGCAGCTTGGCCGAAAGGTATGAGGATCGGGAGCAGTTCTTC
14	TRBJ2-5	TRBV6-1	-	-	CASSEAALKETQYF	TGTGCCAGCAGTGAGGCTGCCCTGAAGGAGACCCAGTACTTC
16	TRBJ2-6	TRBV30	-	TRBD2	CAWSPGGASGANVLTF	TGTGCCTGGAGTCCCGGGGGGGCCTCTGGGGCCAACGTCCTGACTTTC
13	TRBJ2-1	TRBV30	-	TRBD1	CAWSVQGANEQFF	TGTGCCTGGAGTGTACAGGGGGCAAATGAGCAGTTCTTC
13	TRBJ2-1	TRBV10-3	-	-	CAIRRDPYAEQFF	TGTGCCATCAGACGGGATCCGTATGCGGAGCAGTTCTTC
16	TRBJ2-7	TRBV27	once	TRBD2	CASSLGSGRVGWEQYF	TGTGCCAGCAGTTTAGGTAGCGGGAGGGTTGGTTGGGAGCAGTACTTC
15	TRBJ2-7	TRBV7-9	once	TRBD2	CASSLTGGKPYEQYF	TGTGCCAGCAGCTTAACGGGAGGGAAACCCTACGAGCAGTACTTC
12	TRBJ2-1	TRBV5-1	-	TRBD2	CASSWEGNEQFF	TGCGCCAGCAGCTGGGAGGGGAATGAGCAGTTCTTC
15	TRBJ2-1	TRBV9	-	TRBD2	CASSVGSGTYNEQFF	TGTGCCAGCAGCGTCGGTAGCGGGACTTACAATGAGCAGTTCTTC
11	TRBJ2-7	TRBV7-3	-	-	CASSPRGEQYF	TGTGCCAGCAGCCCTCGAGGCGAGCAGTACTTC
15	TRBJ2-2	TRBV6-5	-	TRBD1	CASRRTGGNTGELFF	TGTGCCAGCAGGCGGACAGGGGGAAACACCGGGGAGCTGTTTTTT
15	TRBJ2-7	TRBV5-1	few	TRBD2	CASSITPGGKYEQYF	TGCGCCAGCAGTATTACGCCGGGAGGGAAGTACGAGCAGTACTTC
14	TRBJ2-1	TRBV7-2	few	-	CASSSPLSRGRSFF	TGTGCCAGCAGTTCCCCCCTCTCCAGGGGACGGTCGTTCTTC